This T cell receptor beta chain was sequenced for a study of shared clonotypes between healthy human individuals (dated by TCRdb to 2020 to 2021). Background for the entire study: The cohort comprised a couple of women and a few men aged 18 to 49 years. To estimate repertoire size and how much clonotype sharing occurs between individuals, the study deeply sequenced the blood TCR repertoires of about five healthy adults. Libraries were prepared and TCR repertoires were sequenced by different laboratories using diverse techniques, in order to increase sequencing depth and limit assay-specific biases. Each donor's leukapheresis produced roughly between roughly 0.94 and 9.5 billion PBMCs. Per donor, three plates each were used for CD4 naive and CD4 memory, two for CD8 naive, and one for CD8 memory.

From the germline V gene, CDR1 is SGHVS and CDR2 is FNYEAQ. The V end gives up 1 base and the J end 3 bases, leaving 7 bases in the junction not matched to a gene. The CDR3 contains 17 residues, cysteine and phenylalanine counted. Only CDR3 DNA remains: 51 bases, in frame from the first base. Results and caveats for the whole study, not just this receptor: Approximately 5% of naive CD4, 3.5% of naive CD8, around 2.3% of memory CD4, and about 0.4% of memory CD8 clonotypes were shared across a few donors. Sampling was restricted to blood, and TCR repertoires in tissue are likely to differ from TCR repertoires in blood. Because the study included only a small number of donors, the genetic and exposure-history diversity represented was limited. Compared with non-shared clonotypes, the clonotypes found in all four sorted-subset donors had higher generation probabilities. Naive subsets generally had larger estimated clonotype richness than memory subsets did. Pairwise subsampling led to the expectation that sequencing depth would affect the degree of clonotype sharing among donors. Rarefaction of sorted-subset datasets indicated incomplete sequencing despite the large sequencing depth.

As regards this clone: Its binding antigen is unknown. Per-base quality was not reported, and no clone a single base away is much larger than it.

CD8 naive samples consisted of CD45RO-negative cells that were positively selected for CCR7, yielding a CD45RA+CCR7+ population without TemRA cells. Healthy HIV-negative adults with no recently reported acute infections or vaccinations were included as donors. All donors were Caucasian adults living in Nashville, Tennessee, USA. Blood was obtained by leukapheresis, after which PBMCs were separated by Ficoll-Histopaque density gradient centrifugation and cryopreserved in liquid nitrogen vapor phase. Analytical flow cytometry was used to check the purity and quantity of every magnetically sorted T cell population. Each sorted fraction had its genomic DNA isolated and then quantified by UV absorbance on a Nanodrop 2000c. Using the deep immunoSEQ assay, TCR CDR3 regions were amplified from genomic DNA by multiplex PCR. Genomic DNA extracted from each cell subset was distributed evenly over all wells of several immunoSEQ 96-well plates, and each plate served as one replicate. Each replicate PCR for sorted subsets received about 180 ng genomic DNA, equal to 28,000 or so T cell genomes. The purified libraries were quantified using a Qubit 3.0 fluorometer, sized with a Bioanalyzer 2100, and then quantified again using the KAPA Library Quantification kit. Every immunoSEQ 96-well plate was sequenced on a separate single-read 150-cycle Illumina NextSeq 550 flow cell. The study's processing was this. Because only junctional sequences without quality scores were contained in the immunoSEQ output, filtering matching that applied to full-length reads could not be performed. Sequences were annotated with PyIR, a Python wrapper for IgBLAST v1.9, and V/J genes and CDR3 were assigned using IMGT germline references. Reads with weak V/J assignments (E-value above 1e-6), missing CDR3, stop codons, out-of-frame junctions, or ambiguous translated residues were removed. V3J clonotypes were defined by identical inferred V gene, J gene, and CDR3 amino acid sequence. The percentage overlap between two repertoires was calculated by dividing the number of shared unique clonotypes by the size of the smaller repertoire. Richness of each repertoire was evaluated using RTK rarefaction, the Chao1 estimator, and Recon v2.1 estimates of unobserved clonotypes. Generation probabilities were computed with OLGA for all TCRbeta clonotypes obtained by the gDNA method from a handful of donors. Not all clones reach the TCRdb copy of this immuneACCESS table, which keeps in-frame sequences only. Checked studies attribute under half of the gap to unresolved V genes and leave the rest unexplained. V, J and clone size are those of that table, while D and trimming were read from the DNA. The sample table records about 2.1 million clones; 90% to 95% of these occur just once. More than 1.5% of the sample belongs to the ten largest clones.

Recombination linked TRBV7-6 to TRBJ1-5; the central 9 bases match TRBD1. The TCR comes from a man in his late teens or twenties in good health. Some clones in this sample may be carry-over from other donors' samples. The material sequenced was naive CD8+ T cells from PBMCs. The cell subset or site tag for this specimen amounts to: CD45RA+CCR7+. The DNA sequence follows: TGTGCCAGCAGCTTAGACCGGACAGGGGCCCACAATCAGCCCCAGCATTTT. Its coded protein is CASSLDRTGAHNQPQHF.